This T cell receptor beta chain was observed in a study of blood T cells in healthy people across ages. The CDR3 length is 13 residues. Germline V gives CDR1 MNHEY, CDR2 SVGEGT. V lost 11 bases and J 7 bases, leaving 21 bases between the germline ends. A sample-barcoded 5' primer and a J-beta primer mix were used in a second PCR of roughly 7 to 11 cycles. Template switching added a 12-random-nucleotide identifier to every cDNA molecule. TCRdb reprocessed the 5' RACE reads via MiXCR and lists one record per CDR3 protein. The sample includes 800,000 to 950,000 distinct CDR3 sequences, roughly 48% of them seen just once.

Material for sequencing was blood. V gene TRBV6-2 or TRBV6-3 combines with J gene TRBJ2-7, with D possibly being TRBD1 (6 bases). This sequence was found in a man aged 25-45 years in good health. CDR3 sequence: CACNQRIGTEQYF. CDR3 nucleotides: TGTGCCTGCAATCAAAGGATCGGGACAGAGCAGTACTTC.